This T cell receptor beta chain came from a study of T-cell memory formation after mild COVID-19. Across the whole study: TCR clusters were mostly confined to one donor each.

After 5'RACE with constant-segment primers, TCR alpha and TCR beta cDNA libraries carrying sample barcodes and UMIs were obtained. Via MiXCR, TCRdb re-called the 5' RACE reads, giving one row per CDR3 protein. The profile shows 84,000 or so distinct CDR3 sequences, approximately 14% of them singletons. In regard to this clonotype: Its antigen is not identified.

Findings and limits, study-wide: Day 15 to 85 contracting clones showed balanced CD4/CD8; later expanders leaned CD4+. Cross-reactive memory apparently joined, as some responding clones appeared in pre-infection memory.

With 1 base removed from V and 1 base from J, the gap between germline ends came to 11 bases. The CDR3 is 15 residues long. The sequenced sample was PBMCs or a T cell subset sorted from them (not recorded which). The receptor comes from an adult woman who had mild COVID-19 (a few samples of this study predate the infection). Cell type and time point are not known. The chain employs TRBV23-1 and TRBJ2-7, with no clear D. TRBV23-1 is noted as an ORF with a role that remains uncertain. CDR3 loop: CASSQFRSSSYEQYF. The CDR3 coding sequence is TGCGCCAGCAGTCAATTCAGGTCCTCGTCCTACGAGCAGTACTTC.